These 28 T cell receptor beta chains share one sample of origin, sequenced in a study of tissue T cells after allogeneic stem cell transplantation. Only in-frame clones appear in the TCRdb table, and some are missing; sequencing was by immunoSEQ multiplex PCR. The profile shows about 210 clones, under 85% of them singletons. The input for sequencing was rectal tissue, taken at autopsy. Receptor source: a female patient aged 40 to 69 with steroid-refractory graft-versus-host disease after an allogeneic stem cell transplant. The T cells may partly be graft donor cells.

V usage is TRBV7-6 and J usage is TRBJ2-1, with 15 bases that match TRBD2. The CDR3 spans 18 residues. Losses at the gene ends were 2 bases for V and 4 bases for J; bases not matched to a gene: 6. Germline CDR1 and CDR2: SGHVS and FNYEAQ. CDR3 sequence: CASSLLGLAGGGYNEQFF. For the CDR3, the DNA is TGTGCCAGCAGCTTACTGGGACTAGCGGGAGGAGGGTACAATGAGCAGTTCTTC.

The V call is TRBV3-1 (or the pseudogene TRBV3-2), the J call TRBJ1-5; no definite D call. V was clipped by 4 bases and J by 5 bases, with 15 bases between them. Germline CDR1 LGHDT, CDR2 YNNKEL (reference sequence). The CDR3 covers 15 residues. CDR3 in DNA: TGTGCCAGCAGCCTAGTCTATCGGCATCATCAGCCCCAGCATTTT. Translated: CASSLVYRHHQPQHF.

There are a few counts of this clone. In nucleotides, the CDR3 is TGTGCCAGCAGCACCTGGACAGAGGTGGGCTCACCCCTCCACTTT. It translates to CASSTWTEVGSPLHF. The chain combines TRBV7-9 with TRBJ1-6; the D gene is possibly TRBD1 (6 bases). The CDR3 extends over 15 amino acids. V was clipped by 5 bases and J by 10 bases, with 18 bases between them. Germline lookup yields CDR1 SEHNR and CDR2 FQNEAQ (reference sequence).

The chain uses TRBV11-2 and TRBJ2-7; 8 bases map to TRBD2. The CDR3 runs to 16 residues. The V and J ends lost 4 bases and 7 bases, in that order; junction bases with no gene match: 15. Germline V gene sequence: CDR1 SGHAT, CDR2 FQNNGV. CDR3 in DNA: TGTGCCAGCAGCTCCCTGAAAGCGGGGGCCATCGGGGAGCAGTACTTC. Translated, it gives CASSSLKAGAIGEQYF.

This sequence joins TRBV5-6 and TRBJ2-7; D remains unclear. Germline V gene sequence: CDR1 SGHDT, CDR2 YYEEEE. The CDR3 spans 14 residues. Trimming took off 0 bases at V and 2 bases at J, with 9 bases between the two ends. The CDR3 protein is CASSLGWVPYEQYF. CDR3 DNA sequence: TGTGCCAGCAGCTTGGGGTGGGTTCCCTACGAGCAGTACTTC.

The chain employs TRBV19 and TRBJ1-4; 7 bases map to TRBD1. J gave up 5 bases and V 5 bases, and 17 bases lay outside the gene matches. The CDR3 totals 18 residues. The germline V gene has CDR1 LNHDA and CDR2 SQIVND (reference sequence). The CDR3: CASSYRDRLMGGNEKLFF. The CDR3 nucleotides read TGTGCCAGTAGTTACCGGGACAGACTGATGGGGGGCAATGAAAAACTGTTTTTT.

The chain uses TRBV19 and TRBJ2-1; D might be TRBD1 or TRBD2, each matching 6 bases. CDR1 LNHDA and CDR2 SQIVND come from the germline V gene (reference sequence). Trimming took off 6 bases at V and 0 bases at J, with 12 bases between the two ends. This CDR3 has 15 amino acids. CDR3 residues: CASSGGLSSYNEQFF. CDR3 DNA sequence: TGTGCCAGTAGCGGGGGCCTGAGCTCCTACAATGAGCAGTTCTTC.

V usage is TRBV29-1 and J usage is TRBJ2-3, with 14 bases that match TRBD2. This CDR3 has 18 residues. From germline, CDR1 is SQVTM and CDR2 ANQGSEA. V was clipped by 6 bases and J by 3 bases; unmatched bases: 14. The CDR3 sequence: CSVGDGKTSGRVTDTQYF. In DNA form, the CDR3 reads TGCAGCGTGGGGGACGGAAAGACTAGCGGGAGGGTGACAGATACGCAGTATTTT.

This CDR3 is CASSTPFAGGGNEQFF. CDR3 bases: TGTGCCAGCAGCACTCCCTTTGCGGGGGGGGGAAATGAGCAGTTCTTC. The chain has TRBV7-2 and TRBJ2-1, with TRBD2 matching 9 bases. J was trimmed by 7 bases and V by 5 bases; bases with no gene match: 12. Germline V CDR1 and CDR2: SGHTA, FQGNSA. This CDR3 contains 16 residues.

This chain uses TRBV7-9 with TRBJ2-2, with D possibly TRBD2 on 6 matching bases. The germline V and J ends were trimmed by 5 bases and 4 bases, with 14 bases remaining between them. In germline, CDR1 is SEHNR, CDR2 FQNEAQ (reference sequence). This CDR3 spans 15 amino acids. The CDR3 nucleotides read TGTGCCAGCAGCATCTCGACTAGACCCACCGGGGAGCTGTTTTTT. Its protein product is CASSISTRPTGELFF.

The chain uses TRBV27 and TRBJ1-1; D uncertain. The CDR3 has 13 residues. V lost 4 bases to trimming and J lost 2 bases, with 8 bases between them. Germline values: CDR1 MNHEY, CDR2 SMNVEV (reference sequence). Here the CDR3 reads CASSSRRNTEAFF. DNA for the CDR3: TGTGCCAGCAGTTCCAGGAGAAACACTGAAGCTTTCTTT.

This sequence joins TRBV7-8 and TRBJ2-6; D not resolved. Germline CDR1 is SGHVS and CDR2 is FQNEAQ. There are 17 residues in the CDR3. V gave up 5 bases and J gave up 5 bases, with 19 bases separating them. CDR3 residues: CASSPKHPQSRANVLTF. The CDR3 DNA reads as TGTGCCAGCAGCCCAAAACACCCACAAAGTCGGGCCAACGTCCTGACTTTC.

This clone was seen only a few times. This chain uses TRBV27 with TRBJ2-3; D gene ambiguous. Germline V CDR1 and CDR2: MNHEY, SMNVEV (reference sequence). V lost 5 bases, J lost 0 bases, and 3 bases lay in between. The CDR3 contains 12 residues. CDR3 DNA sequence: TGTGCCAGCAGTCCCAGCACAGATACGCAGTATTTT. It specifies CASSPSTDTQYF.

V is TRBV9 and J is TRBJ2-1, with 13 nucleotides matching TRBD2. J gave up 7 bases and V 2 bases, and 6 bases lay outside the gene matches. The CDR3 is 16 amino acids. The germline CDR1 and CDR2 sequences are SGDLS and YYNGEE. The CDR3 coding sequence is TGTGCCAGCAGCGTCCGTTGGACTAGCGGGAGTAATGAGCAGTTCTTC. The encoded protein is CASSVRWTSGSNEQFF. Combining the CDR3 with reference TRBV9 and TRBJ2-1 gives the whole variable domain DSGVTQTPKHLITATGQRVTLRCSPRSGDLSVYWYQQSLDQGLQFLIQYYNGEERAKGNILERFSAQQFPDLHSELNLSSLELGDSALYFCASSVRWTSGSNEQFFGPGTRLTVL.

The V call is TRBV28, the J call TRBJ1-6; D possibly corresponds to TRBD1 (5 bases). Germline lookup yields CDR1 MDHEN and CDR2 SYDVKM. CDR3 length equals 13 residues. Trimming removed 1 base from V and 9 bases from J, with 7 bases in between. The CDR3 protein is CASSLSGVSPLHF. The DNA of the CDR3 is TGTGCCAGCAGTTTATCGGGGGTTTCACCCCTCCACTTT. The full variable domain, its missing parts supplied by reference TRBV28 and TRBJ1-6, is DVKVTQSSRYLVKRTGEKVFLECVQDMDHENMFWYRQDPGLGLRLIYFSYDVKMKEKGDIPEGYSVSREKKERFSLILESASTNQTSMYLCASSLSGVSPLHFGNGTRLTVT.

The J gene is TRBJ1-2, the V gene TRBV6-5; D is undetermined. Germline V lookup: CDR1 MNHEY, CDR2 SVGAGI. The V end lost 6 bases, the J end lost 1 base, and 9 bases lay between the germline ends. The CDR3 runs to 13 residues. Written as DNA, the CDR3 is TGTGCCAGCAGGTCCGCGGTTAACTATGGCTACACCTTC. Its translation: CASRSAVNYGYTF.

The CDR3 is CASSDDNPICKKNIQYF. As DNA, the CDR3 is TGTGCCAGCAGCGATGACAATCCCATTTGCAAGAAAAACATTCAGTACTTC. The gene calls are TRBV3-1 (or the pseudogene TRBV3-2) and TRBJ2-4, with no clear D. Germline CDR1 is LGHDT and CDR2 is YNNKEL (reference sequence). The CDR3 consists of 17 residues. Between the trimmed V and J ends, which lost 5 bases and 4 bases, there was a span of 21 bases.

This clone was observed a single time. The rearrangement joins TRBV27 to TRBJ2-7; 8 bases align to TRBD2. Germline CDR1 is MNHEY and CDR2 is SMNVEV (reference sequence). The CDR3 extends over 15 amino acids. Unmatched junction bases numbered 8, after V lost 6 bases and J lost 1 base. The CDR3 loop reads CASRPGVAGSYEQYF. The CDR3, as DNA: TGTGCCAGCAGACCCGGAGTAGCGGGGTCCTACGAGCAGTACTTC.

This rearrangement joins TRBV25-1 to TRBJ1-2; D perhaps matches TRBD1 (5 bases). Germline values: CDR1 MGHDK, CDR2 SYGVNS. V lost 4 bases and J lost 7, with 16 bases in between. The CDR3 totals 14 residues. The CDR3 reads CASSGDSVWSGYTF. The CDR3 coding sequence is TGTGCCAGCAGTGGGGACTCGGTCTGGAGTGGCTACACCTTC.

The V gene is TRBV6-5, the J gene TRBJ1-6; possible D gene TRBD1, 5 bases. The ends were cut back, 3 bases at V and 1 base at J, with 10 bases in the middle. The CDR3 is 16 amino acids. CDR1 and CDR2 (germline): MNHEY, SVGAGI. The CDR3, as DNA: TGTGCCAGCAGTTATGGGACGGGGTCCTATAATTCACCCCTCCACTTT. Its protein is CASSYGTGSYNSPLHF.

The chain carries TRBV19 and TRBJ1-2; TRBD1 matches at 9 bases. J gave up 4 bases and V 3 bases, and 6 bases lay outside the gene matches. The CDR3 contains 15 residues. CDR1 and CDR2 (germline): LNHDA, SQIVND (reference sequence). For the CDR3, the DNA is TGTGCCAGTAGTATGGGGACAGGGATCTTCTATGGCTACACCTTC. Amino acid sequence: CASSMGTGIFYGYTF.

V gene TRBV4-2 combines with J gene TRBJ1-5, with TRBD1 as a possible D gene (5 bases). CDR1 and CDR2 (germline): LGHNA, YNFKEQ. The CDR3 has 18 amino acids. The V and J ends lost 1 base and 1 base respectively, with 17 bases between them. This CDR3 reads CASSQASEEGRSNQPQHF. The CDR3 nucleotides are TGTGCCAGCAGCCAAGCTAGTGAGGAGGGGCGCAGCAATCAGCCCCAGCATTTT.

The chain links TRBV19 to TRBJ1-4; the D gene is possibly TRBD1 (6 bases). Per germline, CDR1 LNHDA and CDR2 SQIVND (reference sequence). The V end lost 6 bases, the J end lost 8 bases, and 16 bases lay between the germline ends. This CDR3 has 14 amino acids. The chain's CDR3 is CASRGPRGREKLFF. Written as DNA, the CDR3 is TGTGCCAGTAGGGGCCCCAGGGGCCGGGAAAAACTGTTTTTT.

This rearrangement joins TRBV19 to TRBJ2-7, with D maybe TRBD1 (6 bases). Germline loops: CDR1 LNHDA, CDR2 SQIVND (reference sequence). The CDR3 spans 14 residues. Deletions cut 1 base from V and 0 bases from J, with 7 bases between. DNA of the CDR3: TGTGCCAGTAGTATAGTGGGGGCCTCCTACGAGCAGTACTTC. Translation: CASSIVGASYEQYF.

The V call is TRBV27, the J call TRBJ2-7; a weak D match, TRBD1 (6 bases). The CDR3 runs to 14 residues. Trimming left V 1 base short and J 2 bases short, with 9 bases between. Germline CDR1 MNHEY, CDR2 SMNVEV (reference sequence). DNA of the CDR3: TGTGCCAGCAGTTTATGGGGGCCTCCCTACGAGCAGTACTTC. This sequence encodes CASSLWGPPYEQYF.

The V and J genes are TRBV12-3 or TRBV12-4 and TRBJ2-5; D is possibly TRBD2 (5 bases). V gave up 6 bases and J gave up 11 bases, with 16 bases separating them. The CDR3 totals 12 residues. CDR3 nucleotides: TGTGCCAGCAGCTTCGGACTCCTCGCTCAGTACTTC. Protein sequence: CASSFGLLAQYF.

The chain carries TRBV6-1 and TRBJ2-1; D unresolved. V gave up 2 bases and J gave up 5 bases, with 13 bases separating them. This CDR3 contains 15 residues. Germline values: CDR1 MNHNS, CDR2 SASEGT. In DNA, the CDR3 is TGTGCCAGCAGTGAAACGCCTCCACCAAACAATGAGCAGTTCTTC. Translation gives CASSETPPPNNEQFF.

The chain uses TRBV7-9 and TRBJ2-2; tentatively, D is TRBD2 (5 bases). This CDR3 comprises 13 residues. V lost 1 base and J lost 5, with 5 bases in between. Germline-derived CDR1 and CDR2 are SEHNR and FQNEAQ (reference sequence). This CDR3 reads CASSLGGTGELFF. CDR3 in DNA: TGTGCCAGCAGCTTAGGCGGGACCGGGGAGCTGTTTTTT.